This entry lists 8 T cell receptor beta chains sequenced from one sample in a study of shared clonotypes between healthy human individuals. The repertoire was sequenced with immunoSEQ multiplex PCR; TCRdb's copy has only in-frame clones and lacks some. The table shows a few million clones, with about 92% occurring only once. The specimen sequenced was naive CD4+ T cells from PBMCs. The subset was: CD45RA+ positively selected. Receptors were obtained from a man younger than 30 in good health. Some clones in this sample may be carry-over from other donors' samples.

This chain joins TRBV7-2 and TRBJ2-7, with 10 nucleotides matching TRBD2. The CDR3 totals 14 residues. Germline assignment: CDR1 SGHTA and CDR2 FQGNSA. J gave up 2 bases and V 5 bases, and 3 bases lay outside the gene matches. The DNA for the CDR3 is TGTGCCAGCAGCGCGACTAGCGGGCCCTACGAGCAGTACTTC. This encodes CASSATSGPYEQYF.

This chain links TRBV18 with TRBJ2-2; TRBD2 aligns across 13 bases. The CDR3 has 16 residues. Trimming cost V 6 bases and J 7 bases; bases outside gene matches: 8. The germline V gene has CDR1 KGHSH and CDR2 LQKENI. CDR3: CASSWTSGSIDGELFF. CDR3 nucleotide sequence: TGTGCCAGCTCCTGGACTAGCGGGAGTATCGACGGGGAGCTGTTTTTT.

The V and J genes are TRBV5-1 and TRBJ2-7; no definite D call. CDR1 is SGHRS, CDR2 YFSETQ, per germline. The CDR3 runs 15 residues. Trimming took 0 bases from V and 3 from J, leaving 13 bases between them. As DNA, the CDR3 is TGCGCCAGCAGCTTGGAGGCCTCCGTGGGCTACGAGCAGTACTTC. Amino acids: CASSLEASVGYEQYF. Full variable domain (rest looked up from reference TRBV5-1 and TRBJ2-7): KAGVTQTPRYLIKTRGQQVTLSCSPISGHRSVSWYQQTPGQGLQFLFEYFSETQRNKGNFPGRFSGRQFSNSRSEMNVSTLELGDSALYLCASSLEASVGYEQYFGPGTRLTVT.

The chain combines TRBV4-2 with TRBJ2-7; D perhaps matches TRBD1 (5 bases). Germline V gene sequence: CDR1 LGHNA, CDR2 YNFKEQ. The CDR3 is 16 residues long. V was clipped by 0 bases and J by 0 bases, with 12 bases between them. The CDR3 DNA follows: TGTGCCAGCAGCCAAGAGTTGGGCAGGGTCTCCTACGAGCAGTACTTC. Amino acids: CASSQELGRVSYEQYF.

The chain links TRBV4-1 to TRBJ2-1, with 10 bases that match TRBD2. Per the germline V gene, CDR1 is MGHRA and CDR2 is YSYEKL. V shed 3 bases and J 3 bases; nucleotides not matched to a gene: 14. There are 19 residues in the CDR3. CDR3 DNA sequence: TGCGCCAGCAGCCAGACCCCCCAACTAGCGGGATTAATCTACAATGAGCAGTTCTTC. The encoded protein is CASSQTPQLAGLIYNEQFF.

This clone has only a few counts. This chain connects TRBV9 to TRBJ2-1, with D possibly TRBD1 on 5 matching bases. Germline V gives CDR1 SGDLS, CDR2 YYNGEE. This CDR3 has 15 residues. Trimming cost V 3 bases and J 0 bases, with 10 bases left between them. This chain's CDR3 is CASSATDNSYNEQFF. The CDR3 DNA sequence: TGTGCCAGCAGCGCGACAGATAACTCCTACAATGAGCAGTTCTTC. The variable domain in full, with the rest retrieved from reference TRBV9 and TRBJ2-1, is DSGVTQTPKHLITATGQRVTLRCSPRSGDLSVYWYQQSLDQGLQFLIQYYNGEERAKGNILERFSAQQFPDLHSELNLSSLELGDSALYFCASSATDNSYNEQFFGPGTRLTVL.

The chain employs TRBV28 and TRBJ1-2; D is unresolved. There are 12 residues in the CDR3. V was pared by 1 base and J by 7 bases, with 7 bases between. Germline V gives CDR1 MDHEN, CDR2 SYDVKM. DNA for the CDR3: TGTGCCAGCAGTTTATCTCCGGGTGGCTACACCTTC. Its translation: CASSLSPGGYTF.

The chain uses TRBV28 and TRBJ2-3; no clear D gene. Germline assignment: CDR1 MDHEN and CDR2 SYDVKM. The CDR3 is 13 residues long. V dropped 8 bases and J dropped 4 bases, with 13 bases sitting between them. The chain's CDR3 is CASLLGKSDTQYF. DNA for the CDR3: TGTGCCAGCCTTCTAGGGAAGTCAGATACGCAGTATTTT.